This T cell receptor (beta chain) was identified in a study of blood T cell repertoires in COVID-19. Some clones are missing from TCRdb's copy, which holds only in-frame ones; the method was immunoSEQ multiplex PCR. The sample yields approximately 200,000 clones, roughly 88% seen once. The CDR3 is made up of 15 amino acids. From germline, CDR1 is MNHEY and CDR2 SMNVEV (reference sequence). The V end was cut by 3 bases, the J end by 0 bases, with 12 bases between. The material sequenced was PBMCs or T cells enriched from blood (not recorded which). V gene TRBV27 combines with J gene TRBJ2-7, with TRBD1 as a possible D gene (5 bases). The sequence derives from a woman in her twenties or thirties who had been exposed to COVID-19. The DNA for the CDR3 is TGTGCCAGCAGTTTTGGGCAGGGCCTCTCCTACGAGCAGTACTTC. It is translated as CASSFGQGLSYEQYF.